This entry lists 4 T cell receptor beta chains sequenced from one sample in a study of blood T cell repertoires in COVID-19. Repertoires were generated with immunoSEQ multiplex PCR, while TCRdb's copy carries only in-frame clones and drops some. This table has tens of thousands of clones, 80% to 90% appearing once. The sequenced sample was peripheral blood. The source of these receptors is a middle-aged man with acute or convalescent COVID-19.

The chain joins TRBV6-4 to TRBJ1-1; tentative D call: TRBD1 (5 bases). Germline CDR1 reads MRHNA; CDR2 reads SNTAGT. Trimming removed 5 bases from V and 1 base from J, with 8 bases in between. The CDR3 is 13 residues long. The CDR3 is CASSQTANTEAFF. The DNA of the CDR3 is TGTGCCAGCAGTCAGACAGCGAACACTGAAGCTTTCTTT.

The V and J genes are TRBV11-2 and TRBJ2-3; weak D call: TRBD2 (5 bases). Germline CDR1 reads SGHAT; CDR2 reads FQNNGV. Between the trimmed V and J ends, which lost 1 base and 3 bases, there was a span of 11 bases. The CDR3 sequence is 15 residues long. The CDR3 here is CASSLGWRGTDTQYF. The CDR3 nucleotides read TGTGCCAGCAGCTTAGGATGGCGAGGGACAGATACGCAGTATTTT.

The chain employs TRBV7-8 and TRBJ2-7; D remains unclear. The CDR3 extends over 14 amino acids. With 1 base removed from V and 6 bases from J, the gap between germline ends came to 13 bases. Germline V gives CDR1 SGHVS, CDR2 FQNEAQ. The CDR3 protein is CASSLELAVPEQYF. As DNA, the CDR3 is TGTGCCAGCAGCTTAGAGTTGGCGGTTCCCGAGCAGTACTTC.

The gene calls are TRBV7-3 and TRBJ2-1, with 13 bases matching TRBD2. The V and J ends lost 3 bases and 8 bases, in that order; junction bases with no gene match: 4. CDR3 size: 15 residues. Germline-derived CDR1 and CDR2 are SGHTA and FQGTGA. As DNA, the CDR3 is TGTGCCAGCAGCTTCGGGACTAGCGGGGACGATGAGCAGTTCTTC. Protein product: CASSFGTSGDDEQFF.